Listed below are T cell receptor beta chains from one sample, sequenced in a study of Graves' ophthalmopathy and Graves' hyperthyroidism. TCRdb re-analysed the multiplex PCR reads in MiXCR, keeping a single row per CDR3 protein. This repertoire shows just over 600,000 distinct CDR3 sequences, about 20% found once; its top ten account for around 7%. Sequencing used peripheral blood. These receptor sequences come from a woman between 18 and 29 years old with stable Graves' hyperthyroidism. Some clones in this sample may be carry-over from other donors' samples. The CDR3 runs from the conserved cysteine through the conserved F or W. Fields, in order: V gene, CDR3 protein.

v_call: TRBV20-1
cdr3_aa: CSARVTPGLAGEKIILYEQYF

v_call: TRBV9
cdr3_aa: CASSVGGWGPPATQYF

v_call: TRBV7-8
cdr3_aa: CASSLGGGVTGDYGYTF

v_call: TRBV28
cdr3_aa: CASSMGRRVGYTF

v_call: TRBV6-5
cdr3_aa: CATRQGNTGELFF

v_call: TRBV29-1
cdr3_aa: CSVRVIKYEQYF

v_call: TRBV7-3
cdr3_aa: CASSWKGGEVVNTGELFF

v_call: TRBV3-1
cdr3_aa: CASSPGLGYTF

v_call: TRBV9
cdr3_aa: CASSVGSISYNEQFF

v_call: TRBV4-1
cdr3_aa: CASSQDSRQRETQYF

v_call: TRBV10-3
cdr3_aa: CAFSPDRTYEQYF

v_call: TRBV12-3/TRBV12-4
cdr3_aa: CASSSSTPQPQHF

v_call: TRBV27
cdr3_aa: CASRLTVPLNTEAFF

v_call: TRBV12-3/TRBV12-4
cdr3_aa: CASGLDSHSYEQYF

v_call: TRBV6-5
cdr3_aa: CASSRASGANVLTF

v_call: TRBV6-1
cdr3_aa: CASSEEGSSYEQYF

v_call: TRBV29-1
cdr3_aa: CSVGGGGTYEQYF

v_call: TRBV6-1
cdr3_aa: CASSEAGDIRELFF

v_call: TRBV5-1
cdr3_aa: CASSLLGNQQETQYF

v_call: TRBV27
cdr3_aa: CASSLSRGGSGNTIYF

v_call: TRBV12-5
cdr3_aa: CASGLDRTGSNTIYF

v_call: TRBV2
cdr3_aa: CASSEDSEQYF

v_call: TRBV28
cdr3_aa: CASSFRQPPYEQYF

v_call: TRBV4-1
cdr3_aa: CASSQKGIQETQYF

v_call: TRBV9
cdr3_aa: CASSPLGTGTQSYEQYF

v_call: TRBV6-2/TRBV6-3
cdr3_aa: CASSHSAGPGTGELFF